The source of this T cell receptor (beta chain) is a study of shared clonotypes between healthy human individuals. Background on the study: CD4 naive cells filled three plates per donor, CD4 memory three, CD8 naive two and CD8 memory one.

The CDR3 covers 19 residues. Findings of the study overall: Researchers sampled only blood; tissue repertoires likely differ. Enrolling few donors narrowed the genetic and exposure-history diversity that was represented.

Genomic DNA of every subset was divided equally among multiple immunoSEQ plates. The protocol was immunoSEQ multiplex PCR, while the TCRdb copy is restricted to in-frame clones and leaves out a portion. Among a few million clones listed, approximately 94% were seen once. As concerns this clone: Antigen unknown.

Source material: naive CD4+ T cells sorted from blood. Indicated subset: CD45RA+ positively selected. This TCR derives from a young man in good health. The chain has TRBV1 and TRBJ2-7; TRBD2, as called in the table, went unchecked against the DNA. TRBV1 is marked as a pseudogene. The CDR3 protein is CTSSQVGWVAGGEGYEQYF. CDR3 bases: TGCACCAGCAGCCAAGTCGGATGGGTAGCGGGGGGCGAGGGTTACGAGCAGTACTTC.